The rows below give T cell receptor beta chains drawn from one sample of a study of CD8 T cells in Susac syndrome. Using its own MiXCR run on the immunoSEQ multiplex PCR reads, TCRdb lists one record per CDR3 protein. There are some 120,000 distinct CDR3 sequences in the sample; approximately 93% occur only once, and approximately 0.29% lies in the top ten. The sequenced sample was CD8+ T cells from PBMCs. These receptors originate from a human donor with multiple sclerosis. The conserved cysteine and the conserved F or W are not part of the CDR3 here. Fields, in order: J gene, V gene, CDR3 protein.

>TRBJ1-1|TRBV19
ATKVTGPYSTEAF
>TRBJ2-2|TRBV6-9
ASSPSPGGELF
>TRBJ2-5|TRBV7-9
ASSATLAGDQETQY
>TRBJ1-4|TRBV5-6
ASSFGTGGRKLF
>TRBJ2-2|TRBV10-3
AITGGTTNTGELF
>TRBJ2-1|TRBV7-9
ASSLGGTSGYNEQF
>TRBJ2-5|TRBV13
ASSFGMNPQVQETQY
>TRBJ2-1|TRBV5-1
ASSLGQGLGNEQF
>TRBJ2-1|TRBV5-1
ASSGTSGHNEQF
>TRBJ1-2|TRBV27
ASSLSGQGGNYGYT
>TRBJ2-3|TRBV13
ASSKRERADTQY
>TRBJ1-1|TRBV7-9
AGPGQQNTEAF
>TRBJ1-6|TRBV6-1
ASSEARAFDPLPSDSPLH
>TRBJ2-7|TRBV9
ASSVATSGGANEQY
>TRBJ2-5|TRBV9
ASSVASGRGETQY
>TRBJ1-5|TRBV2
ASSVGRNQPQH
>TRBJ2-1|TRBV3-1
ASSPAPRLAGVNEQF
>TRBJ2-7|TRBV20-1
SARDLYRAPYEQY
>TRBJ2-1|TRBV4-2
ASSQERIYRSSYNEQF
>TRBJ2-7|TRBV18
ASSPEPGPSSYEQY
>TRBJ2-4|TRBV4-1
ASSQDLGQERNIQY
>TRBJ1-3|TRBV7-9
ASSSRVESGNTIY
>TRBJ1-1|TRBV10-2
ASSDLTGHNYEAF
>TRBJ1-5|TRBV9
ASSVNSGSNQPQH
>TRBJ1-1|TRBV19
ASRWTGTEAF
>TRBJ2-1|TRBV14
ASRNLNEQF
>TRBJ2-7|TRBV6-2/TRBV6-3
ASSPQGTDYEQY
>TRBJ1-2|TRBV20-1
SARIVPLLLYGYT
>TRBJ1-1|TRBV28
ASSFLDRENTDSF
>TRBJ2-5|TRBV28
ASRGDRVGETQY
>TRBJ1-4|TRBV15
ATSRPTGGNEKLF
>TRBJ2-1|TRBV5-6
ASSLSYSSYNEQF
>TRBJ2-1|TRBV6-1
ASSPLAGGPRSYNEQF
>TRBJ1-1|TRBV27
ASSLSGGMNTEAF
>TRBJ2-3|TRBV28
ASSRELSGLEVRYAV
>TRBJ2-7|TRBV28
ASRERRGASYEQY
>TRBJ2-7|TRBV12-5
ASGLVLEGLISYEQY
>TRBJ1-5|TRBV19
ASRRGGSGNQPQH
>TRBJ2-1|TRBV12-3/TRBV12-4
ASSFGENEQF
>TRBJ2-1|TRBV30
AHSGGYNEQF
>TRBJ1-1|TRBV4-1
ASSHHRDRLSMNTEAF
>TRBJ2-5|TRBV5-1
ASSSATRDRGHNWETQY
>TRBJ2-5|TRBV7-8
ASSLEGALQETQY
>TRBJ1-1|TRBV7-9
ASSPTGHPEAF
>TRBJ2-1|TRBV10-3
AISEHPGLRYNEQF
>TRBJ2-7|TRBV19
ASSISGRTYEQY
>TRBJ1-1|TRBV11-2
ASSPRTANTEAF
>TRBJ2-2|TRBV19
ASSPGGLAGEDGELF
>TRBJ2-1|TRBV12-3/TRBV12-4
ASRGRGSGNYNEQF
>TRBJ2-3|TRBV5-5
ASSSGRSSTDTQY
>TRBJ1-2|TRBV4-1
ASSQGAGGVSYT
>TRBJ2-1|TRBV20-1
SGYAVSYNEQF
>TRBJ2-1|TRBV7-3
ASSYRGATLNEQF